This T cell receptor beta chain was sequenced during a study of CD8+CD57+ T cells in acquired aplastic anemia. From germline, CDR1 is SGDLS and CDR2 YYNGEE. Trimming took 6 bases from V and 3 from J, leaving 16 bases between them. The CDR3 has 14 residues. This clonotype was seen once. Profiling of TCR beta VDJ combinations and CDR3 sequences used genomic DNA as template. TCRdb called the reads again in MiXCR, with one record for every CDR3 protein. The sample yields about 200,000 distinct CDR3 sequences, about 62% seen once. CD8+CD57+ cell expansion, shown by flow cytometry, had occurred in the patients selected for sequencing.

The receptor was isolated from a human donor with aplastic anemia. The chain uses TRBV9 and TRBJ2-7; the D gene could be TRBD1 or TRBD2 (5 bases each). Sample: sorted CD4+, CD8+, or CD8+CD57+ T cells (not recorded which) from PBMCs. The DNA for the CDR3 is TGTGCCAGCACCCCGCCCGAGGGGTTCTACGAGCAGTACTTC. As protein: CASTPPEGFYEQYF.